The subject of this entry is one T cell receptor beta chain. No antigen is known for it. Trimming took 3 bases from V and 4 from J; bases not matched to a gene: 11. The CDR3 length is 17 residues. Germline lookup yields CDR1 ENHRY and CDR2 SYGVKD. This specimen belongs to a study of T cell repertoires in cytomegalovirus infection. Study-wide background: Based on public TCR beta signatures, there were indications of CMV infection and of a matching HLA type. Study-wide results and caveats: HLA-C-restricted, CMV-specific TCR beta clonotypes were dominant ex vivo. Accumulated public TCR beta family frequency recognized individuals carrying CMV together with the relevant HLA.

Via MiXCR, TCRdb re-called the reads, giving one row per CDR3 protein. The top ten hold 2.8% of the sample, which has around 740,000 distinct CDR3 sequences, about a third seen once. Sequences were obtained from PBMCs. The sequence came from a human donor in good health (CMV status not recorded). Some clones in this sample may be carry-over from other donors' samples. The V gene is TRBV10-3, the J gene TRBJ2-2; 7 bases align to TRBD2. CDR3 sequence (DNA): TGTGCCATCAGTGACCGACAGACTAGCAGGGTCACCGGGGAGCTGTTTTTT. Translation: CAISDRQTSRVTGELFF.